A single T cell receptor (beta chain) is shown here with its context. Its matching antigen is unknown. V lost 0 bases and J 5 bases, leaving 13 bases between the germline ends. The germline V gene encodes CDR1 LNHNV and CDR2 YYDKDF (reference sequence). The CDR3 loop spans 16 amino acids. The data were taken from a study of cytomegalovirus exposure and HLA in healthy donors. Study observations and caveats: TCR clusters originating in the first cohort tended to co-occur in the 110 or so validation repertoires, according to a later analysis.

Assay: immunoSEQ multiplex PCR; the TCRdb copy retains only in-frame clones and omits some. The sample includes 150,000 to 160,000 clones, about 86% seen only once; the top ten take under 25%. Among the 100 to 150 subjects of the validation cohort, separate from the approximately 670-subject first cohort, were the donors. Sequencing was done on a sample of PBMCs. This clonotype originated in a man between 18 and 29 years old in good health and CMV-seropositive. The chain carries TRBV15 and TRBJ1-4; TRBD1 is a possible D gene (6 bases). The DNA of the CDR3 is TGTGCCACCAGCAGAGACCGGGACACGCGGAATGAAAAACTGTTTTTT. This gives the protein CATSRDRDTRNEKLFF.